These 20 T cell receptor beta chains were sequenced from one sample in a study of blood T cell repertoires in COVID-19. The data were produced by immunoSEQ multiplex PCR, yet TCRdb's version contains in-frame clones alone and is incomplete. The sample shows 55,000 to 85,000 clones, less than 95% of them seen only once. The sequenced sample consisted of peripheral blood. These receptors were obtained from a woman aged 18-35 years with acute or convalescent COVID-19.

This sequence joins TRBV7-8 and TRBJ2-5; 13 bases agree with TRBD2. J gave up 5 bases and V 4 bases, and 4 bases lay outside the gene matches. CDR1 is SGHVS, CDR2 FQNEAQ, per germline. The CDR3 is made up of 15 amino acids. CDR3 amino acids: CASSWTSGGRETQYF. In DNA form, the CDR3 reads TGTGCCAGCAGCTGGACTAGCGGGGGTCGGGAGACCCAGTACTTC.

This chain links TRBV5-6 with TRBJ1-3, with TRBD1 as a possible D gene (5 bases). The length of the CDR3 is 14 residues. Germline V gives CDR1 SGHDT, CDR2 YYEEEE. Trimming took 5 bases from V and 4 from J, leaving 13 bases between them. The CDR3: CASRRQGAGNTIYF. CDR3 DNA: TGTGCCAGCAGACGGCAGGGCGCGGGAAACACCATATATTTT.

This clone was seen a single time. The chain has TRBV28 and TRBJ2-7; tentative D call: TRBD1 (6 bases). CDR1 and CDR2 from the germline V gene are MDHEN and SYDVKM. The V and J ends lost 5 bases and 2 bases respectively, with 25 bases between them. The CDR3 is 18 amino acids. In nucleotides, the CDR3 is TGTGCCAGCAGTCCCCGAGAGGGGGTGGGCAGACCACCCTACGAGCAGTACTTC. Encoded protein: CASSPREGVGRPPYEQYF. The complete variable domain, with remaining parts taken from reference TRBV28 and TRBJ2-7, reads DVKVTQSSRYLVKRTGEKVFLECVQDMDHENMFWYRQDPGLGLRLIYFSYDVKMKEKGDIPEGYSVSREKKERFSLILESASTNQTSMYLCASSPREGVGRPPYEQYFGPGTRLTVT.

The rearrangement links TRBV11-2 to TRBJ2-5; TRBD1 is a possible D gene (5 bases). The germline gives CDR1 SGHAT, CDR2 FQNNGV. V lost 1 base and J lost 0, with 18 bases in between. This CDR3 is 18 amino acids long. The CDR3 coding sequence is TGTGCCAGCAGCTTAGTGAGCTTTGCAGGGCCCTACCAAGAGACCCAGTACTTC. It is translated as CASSLVSFAGPYQETQYF.

This chain uses TRBV28 with TRBJ2-7, with TRBD1 matching 12 bases. Germline V gene sequence: CDR1 MDHEN, CDR2 SYDVKM. This CDR3 contains 15 residues. V was pared by 5 bases and J by 8 bases, with 10 bases of the junction left unmatched. This CDR3 reads CASSVTGQGASKQYF. The CDR3 DNA reads as TGTGCCAGCAGTGTAACGGGACAGGGGGCCTCCAAGCAGTACTTC. The full variable domain, its missing parts supplied by reference TRBV28 and TRBJ2-7, is DVKVTQSSRYLVKRTGEKVFLECVQDMDHENMFWYRQDPGLGLRLIYFSYDVKMKEKGDIPEGYSVSREKKERFSLILESASTNQTSMYLCASSVTGQGASKQYFGPGTRLTVT.

The chain carries TRBV28 and TRBJ2-7, with 7 bases that match TRBD2. Germline CDR1 reads MDHEN; CDR2 reads SYDVKM. The CDR3 runs to 18 residues. V was pared by 3 bases and J by 1 base, with 15 bases of the junction left unmatched. CDR3 loop: CASSFGAVLGGVSYEQYF. In nucleotides, the CDR3 is TGTGCCAGCAGTTTCGGTGCGGTATTGGGAGGGGTGTCCTACGAGCAGTACTTC.

The chain combines TRBV27 with TRBJ2-3, with 14 bases matching TRBD2. This CDR3 contains 19 residues. The V and J ends lost 5 bases and 1 base, in that order; junction bases with no gene match: 11. In germline, CDR1 is MNHEY, CDR2 SMNVEV (reference sequence). CDR3 nucleotide sequence: TGTGCCAGCAGTCCCGGGACTAGCGGGAGTAGATTAGGCACAGATACGCAGTATTTT. This translates into CASSPGTSGSRLGTDTQYF.

The chain is built from TRBV4-1 and TRBJ1-2; a possible D gene is TRBD1 (5 bases). The V and J ends lost 1 base and 2 bases respectively, with 17 bases between them. CDR3 length: 17 residues. Germline V gives CDR1 MGHRA, CDR2 YSYEKL. CDR3 loop: CASSQAAGGWGNYGYTF. Written as DNA, the CDR3 is TGCGCCAGCAGCCAAGCTGCCGGAGGGTGGGGGAACTATGGCTACACCTTC.

The chain has TRBV5-4 and TRBJ1-2, with 7 positions matching TRBD1. In germline, CDR1 is SGHNT, CDR2 YYREEE (reference sequence). Trimming cost V 5 bases and J 3 bases; bases outside gene matches: 10. This CDR3 comprises 15 residues. In DNA form, the CDR3 reads TGTGCCAGCAGTCCCGACCCAGGACAGGACTATGGCTACACCTTC. Translated, it gives CASSPDPGQDYGYTF.

The chain has TRBV4-1 and TRBJ2-5; TRBD2 aligns across 12 bases. CDR1 MGHRA and CDR2 YSYEKL come from the germline V gene. There are 18 residues in the CDR3. Trimming at V came to 4 bases and at J to 4 bases, leaving 13 bases not matched to a gene. CDR3 DNA sequence: TGCGCCAGCAGCCCTCTTGGGCCTAGCGGGGGGGTCGCAGAGACCCAGTACTTC. It yields the protein CASSPLGPSGGVAETQYF.

About this clone: The junction departs from germline at one end; a sequencing error may be responsible. V usage is TRBV5-1 and J usage is TRBJ2-2; TRBD1 agrees at 11 bases. CDR1 is SGHRS, CDR2 YFSETQ, per germline. CDR3 length: 15 residues. Written as DNA, the CDR3 is TGCGCCAGCAGATTGGACAGGGGGCGAACCGGGGAGCTGTTTTTT. Translation: CASRLDRGRTGELFF.

The V call is TRBV19, the J call TRBJ1-1; maybe TRBD1 (5 bases). Trimming removed 5 bases at V and 2 bases at J, with 12 bases between. Germline V CDR1 and CDR2: LNHDA, SQIVND (reference sequence). The CDR3 length is 14 residues. CDR3 sequence (DNA): TGTGCCAGTAGTGGCCGACAGCCCAACACTGAAGCTTTCTTT. This codes for CASSGRQPNTEAFF.

The rearrangement uses TRBV5-1 and TRBJ2-7, with 15 bases identical to TRBD2. V lost 4 bases and J lost 6; bases outside the gene matches: 5. The CDR3 covers 15 residues. Germline CDR1 reads SGHRS; CDR2 reads YFSETQ. This CDR3 is CASSRTSGGVSEQYF. The CDR3 DNA follows: TGCGCCAGCAGCCGGACTAGCGGGGGGGTATCCGAGCAGTACTTC.

This chain joins TRBV7-6 and TRBJ2-7; 8 nucleotides match TRBD1. Germline trimming cut 4 bases from V and 6 bases from J; bases unmatched to any gene: 8. The CDR3 covers 14 residues. The germline CDR1 and CDR2 sequences are SGHVS and FNYEAQ. The CDR3 region has the DNA TGTGCCAGCAGCTCCAGGACAGGGCTAGGCGAGCAGTACTTC. It translates to CASSSRTGLGEQYF.

DNA of the CDR3: TGTGCCTGGAGTGTACCCCGGAGCTATGGCTACACCTTC. It yields the protein CAWSVPRSYGYTF. The genes are TRBV30 and TRBJ1-2, with no clear D. V lost 0 bases and J 4 bases, leaving 9 bases between the germline ends. The CDR3 sequence is 13 residues long. CDR1 and CDR2 from the germline V gene are GTSNPN and SVGIG (reference sequence). The full variable domain, completed using reference TRBV30 and TRBJ1-2, is SQTIHQWPATLVQPVGSPLSLECTVEGTSNPNLYWYRQAAGRGLQLLFYSVGIGQISSEVPQNLSASRPQDRQFILSSKKLLLSDSGFYLCAWSVPRSYGYTFGSGTRLTVV.

The rearrangement joins TRBV11-2 to TRBJ2-1, with a tentative D call TRBD1 (6 bases). CDR3 length: 11 amino acids. Trimming took 4 bases from V and 11 from J, leaving 9 bases between them. The germline V gene encodes CDR1 SGHAT and CDR2 FQNNGV. CDR3 residues: CASSSRGKQFF. For the CDR3, the DNA is TGTGCCAGCAGCTCAAGGGGGAAGCAGTTCTTC.

The J gene is TRBJ2-1, the V gene TRBV9; D is possibly TRBD2 (6 bases). Germline CDR1 is SGDLS and CDR2 is YYNGEE. The CDR3 runs to 13 residues. Deletions cut 0 bases from V and 5 bases from J, with 6 bases between. The CDR3 here is CASSVGTNNEQFF. CDR3 bases: TGTGCCAGCAGCGTAGGGACTAACAATGAGCAGTTCTTC.

The rearrangement joins TRBV3-1 (or the pseudogene TRBV3-2) to TRBJ1-2, with TRBD1 identical over 9 bases. Germline CDR1 is LGHDT and CDR2 is YNNKEL (reference sequence). This CDR3 comprises 15 residues. The J segment lost 5 bases and the V segment lost 4 bases, leaving 8 bases of the junction unmatched. This CDR3 is CASSPSGTGKYGYTF. The CDR3 DNA follows: TGTGCCAGCAGCCCCTCTGGGACAGGGAAATATGGCTACACCTTC.

The CDR3, as DNA: TGTGCCAGCAGCTTAGGGGGCACCCAAGAGACCCAGTACTTC. This gives the protein CASSLGGTQETQYF. V is TRBV7-2 and J is TRBJ2-5; D perhaps matches TRBD1 (5 bases). V was shortened by 1 base and J by 1 base, with 7 bases between the two germline ends. Per the germline V gene, CDR1 is SGHTA and CDR2 is FQGNSA. CDR3 length: 14 amino acids.

The rearrangement joins TRBV4-3 to TRBJ2-7; 7 nucleotides agree with TRBD1. V was pared by 1 base and J by 2 bases, with 5 bases of the junction left unmatched. Looked up from germline, CDR1 is LGHNA and CDR2 is YSLEER. The CDR3 covers 15 residues. The CDR3 DNA sequence: TGCGCCAGCAGCCAAGGACACAGGGGTGCCTACGAGCAGTACTTC. Its translation is CASSQGHRGAYEQYF.